A selection of T cell receptor beta chains follows, all from one sample in a study of blood T cell repertoires in COVID-19. The protocol was immunoSEQ multiplex PCR, while the TCRdb copy is restricted to in-frame clones and leaves out a portion. The sample includes a few hundred thousand clones, 75% to 90% of them seen just once. The sample comprised PBMCs or T cells enriched from blood (not recorded which). The receptors derive from a woman aged 50 to 60 who had recovered from COVID-19. Both conserved end residues are part of each CDR3. Fields, in order: D gene, clone size, V gene, J gene, CDR3 DNA, CDR3 protein. A D gene is named only where the DNA matches it firmly. Size is stated for part of the rows, as once, few or many counts, or as a class when the clone is expanded.

NA	NA	TRBV9	TRBJ1-1	TGTGCCAGCAGCGTAGAGGTCGGGAAGGGAACTGAAGCTTTCTTT	CASSVEVGKGTEAFF
NA	few	TRBV11-1	TRBJ2-7	TGTGCCAGCAGCTTAGACTCGGGAGATTACGAGCAGTACTTC	CASSLDSGDYEQYF
NA	once	TRBV27	TRBJ1-4	TGTGCCAGCAGTTTTTACAGAAATGAAAAACTGTTTTTT	CASSFYRNEKLFF
NA	NA	TRBV5-1	TRBJ1-3	TGCGCCAGCAGCTTGGTTGGGGGGGCGAGTGGAAACACCATATATTTT	CASSLVGGASGNTIYF
TRBD1	NA	TRBV10-2	TRBJ1-5	TGCGCCAGCAGGGGGACAGGAACGGGCAATCAGCCCCAGCATTTT	CASRGTGTGNQPQHF
NA	NA	TRBV6-5	TRBJ1-1	TGTGCCAGCACCAACCCCCACGGCGGAGGCACTGAAGCTTTCTTT	CASTNPHGGGTEAFF
NA	NA	TRBV3-1/TRBV3-2	TRBJ1-1	TGTGCCAGCAGCCTCCCGGGGGGTAACACTGAAGCTTTCTTT	CASSLPGGNTEAFF
TRBD1	NA	TRBV28	TRBJ1-2	TGTGCCAGCAGTTTGGCAGGGGGCTCAAACTATGGCTACACCTTC	CASSLAGGSNYGYTF
TRBD1	NA	TRBV9	TRBJ1-3	TGTGCCAGCAGCGGGGGACAGGTCTCTGGAAACACCATATATTTT	CASSGGQVSGNTIYF
TRBD2	once	TRBV4-2	TRBJ2-3	TGTGCCAGCAGCCCGGAACTAGCGGGTGCAGATACGCAGTATTTT	CASSPELAGADTQYF
NA	NA	TRBV6-6	TRBJ1-1	TGTGCCAGCAGTCACGGACAGCCTGAAGCTTTCTTT	CASSHGQPEAFF